This T cell receptor beta chain was retrieved from a study of blood T cell repertoires in COVID-19. This clone was picked up one time. Germline V gene lookup returns CDR1 KGHDR and CDR2 SFDVKD. V lost 8 bases and J 0 bases, leaving 25 bases between the germline ends. This CDR3 is 19 amino acids long. Assay used: immunoSEQ multiplex PCR; TCRdb lists only in-frame clones, some missing. The table records more than 50,000 clones, about 80% of them present only once. This receptor was identified in a human donor in a cohort sampled during active COVID-19. V is TRBV24-1 and J is TRBJ1-5, with D perhaps matching TRBD1 (5 bases). Sequenced: peripheral blood. The CDR3 coding sequence is TGTGCCACCACTCCCCCGGTGACAGCCTGCAATCGTAGCAATCAGCCCCAGCATTTT. Protein: CATTPPVTACNRSNQPQHF.